The 21 T cell receptor beta chains below were found in one sample sequenced in a study of blood T cell repertoires in COVID-19. This table comes from immunoSEQ multiplex PCR, and its TCRdb copy is limited to in-frame clones, with some not included. Here the sample spans about 140,000 clones, 84% being singletons. The source material was PBMCs or T cells enriched from blood (not recorded which). These receptors were collected from a man in his forties or fifties in a cohort exposed to, infected with or recovered from COVID-19 (not recorded which).

The J gene is TRBJ1-3, the V gene TRBV30, with D hard to call. Trimming left V 5 bases short and J 4 bases short, with 9 bases between. Germline V CDR1 and CDR2: GTSNPN, SVGIG (reference sequence). This CDR3 spans 12 amino acids. The CDR3: CAWANSGNTIYF. CDR3 DNA sequence: TGTGCCTGGGCTAACTCGGGAAACACCATATATTTT.

The count of this clone is one. The V call is TRBV28, the J call TRBJ1-1; no reliable D call. The CDR3 has 14 amino acids. Germline CDR1 reads MDHEN; CDR2 reads SYDVKM. The V gene lost 3 bases and the J gene lost 4 bases, with 12 bases spanning the gap. The CDR3 reads CASSLVTLSTEAFF. The CDR3 nucleotides are TGTGCCAGCAGTTTGGTAACCTTGAGCACTGAAGCTTTCTTT.

This clone was seen once. The chain has TRBV5-4 and TRBJ2-7; the D gene is possibly TRBD2 (5 bases). The length of the CDR3 is 12 residues. Germline V lookup: CDR1 SGHNT, CDR2 YYREEE (reference sequence). V gave up 3 bases and J gave up 5 bases, with 9 bases separating them. The DNA of the CDR3 is TGTGCCAGCAGCTACCCGGGGAACGAGCAGTACTTC. It is translated as CASSYPGNEQYF.

The chain joins TRBV30 to TRBJ2-7; D gene unclear. Trimming shortened V by 6 bases and J by 2 bases, and 11 bases separated the two germline ends. From germline, CDR1 is GTSNPN and CDR2 SVGIG (reference sequence). The CDR3 is made up of 12 amino acids. This CDR3 reads CACVESTYEQYF. The CDR3, as DNA: TGTGCCTGCGTCGAGTCCACCTACGAGCAGTACTTC.

V and J are TRBV24-1 and TRBJ2-3; the match to TRBD1 covers 9 bases. The trim removed 3 bases at V and 0 bases at J, leaving 9 bases unmatched. Per germline, CDR1 KGHDR and CDR2 SFDVKD. This CDR3 region has 18 residues. CDR3 DNA sequence: TGTGCCACCAGTGATCCTCGAGCCGGGACAGGGAGCACAGATACGCAGTATTTT. It codes for CATSDPRAGTGSTDTQYF.

This clone was seen just once. The CDR3 region is CASSLDYYGYTF. Written as DNA, the CDR3 is TGTGCCAGCAGCTTGGACTACTATGGCTACACCTTC. The rearrangement links TRBV7-9 to TRBJ1-2; D gene ambiguous. Germline lookup yields CDR1 SEHNR and CDR2 FQNEAQ (reference sequence). The CDR3 extends over 12 amino acids. V shed 3 bases and J shed 3 bases, with 5 bases lying between them.

The chain links TRBV2 to TRBJ2-7; 9 bases match TRBD1. V shed 7 bases, J shed 1 base, and the junction held 8 bases outside the gene matches. There are 15 residues in the CDR3. Germline CDR1 reads SNHLY; CDR2 reads FYNNEI. CDR3 sequence: CASKEVGQGSYEQYF. In DNA form, the CDR3 reads TGTGCCAGCAAGGAAGTGGGACAGGGATCCTACGAGCAGTACTTC.

This chain uses TRBV10-3 with TRBJ2-1; D perhaps matches TRBD2 (6 bases). V lost 5 bases and J 10 bases, leaving 12 bases between the germline ends. This CDR3 has 12 residues. Germline CDR1 ENHRY, CDR2 SYGVKD. CDR3 coding DNA: TGTGCCATCAGTTACGGAGGGGCGGAGCAGTTCTTC. Amino acids: CAISYGGAEQFF.

V is TRBV3-1 (or the pseudogene TRBV3-2) and J is TRBJ1-3; 10 bases are shared with TRBD1. The V gene's germline CDR1 is LGHDT and CDR2 YNNKEL (reference sequence). V lost 0 bases to trimming and J lost 4 bases; unmatched junction nucleotides: 6. The length of the CDR3 is 17 residues. CDR3 DNA sequence: TGTGCCAGCAGCCAAGATCAAGGGACAGGGGCCGGAAACACCATATATTTT. Its translation is CASSQDQGTGAGNTIYF.

V and J are TRBV7-9 and TRBJ1-5, with 7 bases aligning to TRBD1. Losses at the gene ends were 5 bases for V and 3 bases for J; bases not matched to a gene: 7. The CDR3 extends over 15 amino acids. CDR1 is SEHNR, CDR2 FQNEAQ, per germline (reference sequence). Here the CDR3 DNA reads TGTGCCAGCAGCCCCCTAGGGACAGCCAATCAGCCCCAGCATTTT. It specifies CASSPLGTANQPQHF.

A single count supports this clone. V usage is TRBV6-5 and J usage is TRBJ1-2; 9 nucleotides match TRBD1. Germline assignment: CDR1 MNHEY and CDR2 SVGAGI. The CDR3 contains 16 residues. V shed 4 bases and J 3 bases; nucleotides not matched to a gene: 9. As DNA, the CDR3 is TGTGCCAGCAGTTCGCGACAGGGGGGGCGTTACTATGGCTACACCTTC. It yields the protein CASSSRQGGRYYGYTF.

The J gene is TRBJ2-1, the V gene TRBV18; TRBD1 might be the D (6 bases). CDR1 is KGHSH, CDR2 LQKENI, per germline. Trimming stripped 3 bases from V and 4 bases from J, with 13 bases between. This CDR3 spans 15 amino acids. This CDR3 reads CASSPVGTSYNEQFF. For the CDR3, the DNA is TGTGCCAGCTCACCGGTCGGGACATCGTACAATGAGCAGTTCTTC.

This chain connects TRBV30 to TRBJ1-5; D is perhaps TRBD1 (5 bases). This CDR3 contains 13 residues. CDR1 GTSNPN and CDR2 SVGIG come from the germline V gene (reference sequence). V lost 5 bases and J lost 2, with 10 bases in between. CDR3 nucleotide sequence: TGTGCCTGGGGGACTAGTGGCAATCAGCCCCAGCATTTT. Residues: CAWGTSGNQPQHF.

The chain links TRBV5-4 to TRBJ2-4, with a weak D call TRBD2 (6 bases). V was trimmed by 4 bases and J by 0 bases, leaving 14 bases between them. Germline-derived CDR1 and CDR2 are SGHNT and YYREEE (reference sequence). The CDR3 runs to 16 residues. The CDR3 sequence is CASSAPSALAKNIQYF. Here the CDR3 DNA reads TGTGCCAGCAGCGCCCCTAGCGCGCTAGCCAAAAACATTCAGTACTTC. Full variable domain (rest looked up from reference TRBV5-4 and TRBJ2-4): ETGVTQSPTHLIKTRGQQVTLRCSSQSGHNTVSWYQQALGQGPQFIFQYYREEENGRGNFPPRFSGLQFPNYSSELNVNALELDDSALYLCASSAPSALAKNIQYFGAGTRLSVL.

V usage is TRBV19 and J usage is TRBJ2-1; 8 nucleotides line up with TRBD2. CDR1 is LNHDA and CDR2 is SQIVND in the germline V gene (reference sequence). V gave up 1 base and J gave up 8 bases; unmatched junction bases: 7. This CDR3 region has 15 residues. CDR3 sequence (DNA): TGTGCCAGTAGTATAGCCAGCGGGGGCCAAGATGAGCAGTTCTTC. It encodes CASSIASGGQDEQFF. Full variable domain (missing parts from reference TRBV19 and TRBJ2-1): DGGITQSPKYLFRKEGQNVTLSCEQNLNHDAMYWYRQDPGQGLRLIYYSQIVNDFQKGDIAEGYSVSREKKESFPLTVTSAQKNPTAFYLCASSIASGGQDEQFFGPGTRLTVL.

The V and J genes are TRBV30 and TRBJ1-2; 12 nucleotides line up with TRBD1. The CDR3 has 14 residues. The V gene end was trimmed by 5 bases and the J gene end by 8 bases; junction bases not matched to a gene: 9. Looked up from germline, CDR1 is GTSNPN and CDR2 is SVGIG (reference sequence). CDR3 nucleotides: TGTGCCTGGGCCCCCGGGACAGGGGGCTACGGCTACACCTTC. It specifies CAWAPGTGGYGYTF.

V is TRBV7-9 and J is TRBJ2-7; 11 positions agree with TRBD1. Germline V gives CDR1 SEHNR, CDR2 FQNEAQ (reference sequence). V lost 6 bases to trimming and J lost 7 bases; unmatched junction nucleotides: 8. There are 14 residues in the CDR3. The CDR3 nucleotides are TGTGCCAGCAGACCCGGACAGGGGGCGTGGGAGCAGTACTTC. Its translation: CASRPGQGAWEQYF.

V is TRBV30 and J is TRBJ1-1; TRBD1 might be the D (6 bases). Germline lookup yields CDR1 GTSNPN and CDR2 SVGIG (reference sequence). Trimming cost V 4 bases and J 1 base, with 10 bases left between them. The CDR3 consists of 13 residues. The CDR3 reads CAWTVGGNTEAFF. CDR3 nucleotide sequence: TGTGCCTGGACCGTAGGGGGGAACACTGAAGCTTTCTTT. Drawing the rest from reference TRBV30 and TRBJ1-1, the complete variable domain is SQTIHQWPATLVQPVGSPLSLECTVEGTSNPNLYWYRQAAGRGLQLLFYSVGIGQISSEVPQNLSASRPQDRQFILSSKKLLLSDSGFYLCAWTVGGNTEAFFGQGTRLTVV.

This chain uses TRBV4-3 with TRBJ2-1, with 11 bases identical to TRBD2. Germline V gives CDR1 LGHNA, CDR2 YSLEER. The V and J ends lost 0 bases and 9 bases, in that order; junction bases with no gene match: 4. The CDR3 covers 15 residues. The DNA of the CDR3 is TGCGCCAGCAGCCAAGATCTTCTAGCGGGGGGTGAGCAGTTCTTC. Its protein product is CASSQDLLAGGEQFF.

For the CDR3, the DNA is TGCGCCAGCAGCTTTGAGGGTTACAATGAGCAGTTCTTC. Residues: CASSFEGYNEQFF. The J gene is TRBJ2-1, the V gene TRBV5-1; D is perhaps TRBD2 (5 bases). Germline loops: CDR1 SGHRS, CDR2 YFSETQ. This CDR3 has 13 amino acids. V lost 2 bases and J lost 4, with 7 bases in between.

The J gene is TRBJ2-3, the V gene TRBV12-3 or TRBV12-4; D unclear. The CDR3 sequence is 13 residues long. The V end was cut by 5 bases, the J end by 2 bases, with 8 bases between. The CDR3 DNA sequence: TGTGCCAGCAGTCCAAGCTACACAGATACGCAGTATTTT. Translating it yields CASSPSYTDTQYF.